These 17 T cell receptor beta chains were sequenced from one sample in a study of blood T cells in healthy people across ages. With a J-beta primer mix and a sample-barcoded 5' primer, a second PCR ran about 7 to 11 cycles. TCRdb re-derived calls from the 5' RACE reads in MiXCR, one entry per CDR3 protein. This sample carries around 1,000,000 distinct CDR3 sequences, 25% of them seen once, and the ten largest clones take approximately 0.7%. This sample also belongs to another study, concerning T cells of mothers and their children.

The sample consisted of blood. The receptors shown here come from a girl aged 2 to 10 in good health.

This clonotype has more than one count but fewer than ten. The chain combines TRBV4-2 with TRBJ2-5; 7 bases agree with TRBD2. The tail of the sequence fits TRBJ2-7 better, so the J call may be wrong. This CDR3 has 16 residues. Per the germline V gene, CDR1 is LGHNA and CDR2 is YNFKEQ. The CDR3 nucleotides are TGTGCCAGCAGCCAGTTCCTAGCGGAGGGAACCTACGAGCAGTACTTC. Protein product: CASSQFLAEGTYEQYF.

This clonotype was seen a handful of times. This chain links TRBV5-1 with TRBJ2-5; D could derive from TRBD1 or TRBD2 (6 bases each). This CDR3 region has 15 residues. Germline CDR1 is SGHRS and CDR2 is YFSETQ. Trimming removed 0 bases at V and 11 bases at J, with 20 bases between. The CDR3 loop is CASSLGRGASGEQYF. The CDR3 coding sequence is TGCGCCAGCAGCTTGGGGAGGGGGGCATCCGGGGAGCAGTACTTC.

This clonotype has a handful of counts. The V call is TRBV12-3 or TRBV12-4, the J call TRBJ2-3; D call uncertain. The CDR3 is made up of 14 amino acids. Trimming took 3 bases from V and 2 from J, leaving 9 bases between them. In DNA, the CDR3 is TGTGCCAGCAGTTTGTCCCTCGTCACAGATACGCAGTATTTT. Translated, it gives CASSLSLVTDTQYF.

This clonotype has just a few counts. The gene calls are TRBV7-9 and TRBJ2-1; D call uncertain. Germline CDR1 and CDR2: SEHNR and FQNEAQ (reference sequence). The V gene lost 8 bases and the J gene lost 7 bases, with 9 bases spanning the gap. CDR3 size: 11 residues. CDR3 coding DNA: TGTGCCAGCGCAGTCGGGAATGAGCAGTTCTTC. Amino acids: CASAVGNEQFF.

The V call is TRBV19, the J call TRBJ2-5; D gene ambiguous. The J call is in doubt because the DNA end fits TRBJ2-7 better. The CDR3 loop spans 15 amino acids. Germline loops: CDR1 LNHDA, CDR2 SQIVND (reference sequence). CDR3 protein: CASSISNGRAYEQYF. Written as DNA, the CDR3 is TGTGCCAGTAGTATCTCCAACGGCCGCGCCTACGAGCAGTACTTC.

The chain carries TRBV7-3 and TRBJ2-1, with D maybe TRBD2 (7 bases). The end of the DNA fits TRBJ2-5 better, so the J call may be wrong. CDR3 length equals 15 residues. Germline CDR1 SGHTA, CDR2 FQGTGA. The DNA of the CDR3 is TGTGCCAGCAGCCTAGTGGGGGGGGCGCAAGAGACCCAGTACTTC. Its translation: CASSLVGGAQETQYF.

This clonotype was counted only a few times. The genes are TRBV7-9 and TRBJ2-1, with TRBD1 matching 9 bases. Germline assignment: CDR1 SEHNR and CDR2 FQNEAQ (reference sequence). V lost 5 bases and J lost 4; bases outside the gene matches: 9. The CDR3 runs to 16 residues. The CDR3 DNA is TGTGCCAGCAGCCTGGCCGGGACAGGGAGTTACAATGAGCAGTTCTTC. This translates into CASSLAGTGSYNEQFF. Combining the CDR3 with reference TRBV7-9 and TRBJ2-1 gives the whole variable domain DTGVSQNPRHKITKRGQNVTFRCDPISEHNRLYWYRQTLGQGPEFLTYFQNEAQLEKSRLLSDRFSAERPKGSFSTLEIQRTEQGDSAMYLCASSLAGTGSYNEQFFGPGTRLTVL.

CDR3 sequence: CASSPSKDGLNSPLHF. The CDR3 nucleotides are TGTGCCAGCAGTCCTAGCAAGGACGGTTTGAATTCACCCCTCCACTTT. The J gene is TRBJ1-6, the V gene TRBV12-3 or TRBV12-4; D gene uncertain. The CDR3 totals 16 residues. Trimming removed 5 bases at V and 7 bases at J, with 18 bases between.

DNA for the CDR3: TGTGCCAGCAGCGACAGGGAAGGGTACGAGCAGTACTTC. This sequence encodes CASSDREGYEQYF. The rearrangement joins TRBV7-9 to TRBJ2-5; 7 bases fit TRBD1. TRBJ2-7 explains the end of the DNA better; the J call may be wrong. Germline V gene sequence: CDR1 SEHNR, CDR2 FQNEAQ (reference sequence). This CDR3 is 13 amino acids long.

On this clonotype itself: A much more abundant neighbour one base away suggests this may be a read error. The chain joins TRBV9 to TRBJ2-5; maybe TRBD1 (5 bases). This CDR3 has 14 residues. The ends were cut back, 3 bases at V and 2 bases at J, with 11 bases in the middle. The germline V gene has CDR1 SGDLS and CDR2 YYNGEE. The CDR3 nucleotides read TGTGCCAGCAGCGGGGCAGGGCGTCAAGAGACCCAGTACTTC. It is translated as CASSGAGRQETQYF.

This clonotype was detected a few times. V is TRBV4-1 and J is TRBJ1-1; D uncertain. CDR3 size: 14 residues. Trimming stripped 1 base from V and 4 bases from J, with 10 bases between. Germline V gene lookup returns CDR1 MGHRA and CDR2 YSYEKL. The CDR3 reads CASSQGEFRTEAFF. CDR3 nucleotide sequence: TGCGCCAGCAGCCAAGGGGAGTTCCGCACTGAAGCTTTCTTT.

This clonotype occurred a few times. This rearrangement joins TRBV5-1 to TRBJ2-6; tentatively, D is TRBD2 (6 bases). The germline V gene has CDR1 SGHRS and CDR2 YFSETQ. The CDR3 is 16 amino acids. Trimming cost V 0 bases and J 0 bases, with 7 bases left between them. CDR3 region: CASSLDGSSGANVLTF. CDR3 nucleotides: TGCGCCAGCAGCTTGGACGGGAGCTCTGGGGCCAACGTCCTGACTTTC.

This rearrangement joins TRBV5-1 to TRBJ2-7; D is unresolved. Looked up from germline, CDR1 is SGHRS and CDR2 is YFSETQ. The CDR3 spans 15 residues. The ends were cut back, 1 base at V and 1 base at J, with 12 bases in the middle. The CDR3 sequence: CASSLLGLASYEQYF. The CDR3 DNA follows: TGCGCCAGCAGCTTGCTGGGTTTAGCATCCTACGAGCAGTACTTC.

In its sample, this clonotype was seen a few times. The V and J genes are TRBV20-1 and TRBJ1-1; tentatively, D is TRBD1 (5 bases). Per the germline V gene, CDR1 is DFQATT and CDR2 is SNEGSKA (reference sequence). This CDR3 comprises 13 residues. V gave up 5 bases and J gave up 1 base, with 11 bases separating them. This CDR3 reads CSARDGKNTEAFF. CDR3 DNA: TGCAGTGCTCGGGACGGTAAGAACACTGAAGCTTTCTTT.

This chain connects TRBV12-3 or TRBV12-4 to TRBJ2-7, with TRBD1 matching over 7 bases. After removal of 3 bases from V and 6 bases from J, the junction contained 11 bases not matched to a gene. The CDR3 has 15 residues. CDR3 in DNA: TGTGCCAGCAGTTTTGGGACAGTCTTCTCCCGCGAGCAGTACTTC. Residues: CASSFGTVFSREQYF.

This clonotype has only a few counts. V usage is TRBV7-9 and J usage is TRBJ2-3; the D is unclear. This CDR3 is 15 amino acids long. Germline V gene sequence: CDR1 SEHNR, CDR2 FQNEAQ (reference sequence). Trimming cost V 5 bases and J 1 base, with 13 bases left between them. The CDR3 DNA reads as TGTGCCAGCAGCGAGGACCTGATGGGCACAGATACGCAGTATTTT. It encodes CASSEDLMGTDTQYF.

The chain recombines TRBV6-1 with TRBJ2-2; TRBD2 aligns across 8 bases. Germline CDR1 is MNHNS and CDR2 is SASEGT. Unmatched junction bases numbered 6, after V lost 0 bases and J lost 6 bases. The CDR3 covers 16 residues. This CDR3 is CASSEASGAGPGELFF. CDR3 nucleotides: TGTGCCAGCAGTGAAGCTAGCGGGGCGGGGCCCGGGGAGCTGTTTTTT.